Listed below are T cell receptor beta chains from one sample, sequenced in a study of T cells in Graves' hyperthyroidism and ophthalmopathy. TCRdb fed the multiplex PCR reads into MiXCR, producing one record per CDR3 protein. The data show approximately 380,000 distinct CDR3 sequences, 15% to 20% seen once. The sample consisted of blood. The receptors stem from a man aged 18 to 29 with Graves' ophthalmopathy. Each CDR3 is given with its conserved first and last residue. The order of the fields is V gene, J gene, clone size, CDR3 protein. The size field is filled for only some rows; it gives once, few, many or a size class.

TRBV20-1	TRBJ2-7	few	CSARDRQPYEQYF
TRBV10-3	TRBJ2-1	many	CAIKQGKDNEQFF
TRBV19	TRBJ2-1	many	CASRVSGNNEQFF
TRBV11-2	TRBJ2-2	.	CASSPGFVQTGGALFF
TRBV4-1	TRBJ2-1	.	CASSHSSGGAYNEQFF
TRBV6-1	TRBJ1-1	.	CASSEGGDTEAFF
TRBV2	TRBJ2-1	once	CASSGGGTGTSGGRGEQFF
TRBV5-6	TRBJ2-1	.	CASRLRGEQFF
TRBV5-1	TRBJ2-2	many	CASSSRQGASGGELFF
TRBV2	TRBJ2-1	many	CASSDGDPIHEQFF
TRBV5-1	TRBJ1-6	.	CASSQLGQPNSPLHF
TRBV6-1	TRBJ2-5	many	CASSEGLAGGQETQYF
TRBV13	TRBJ2-5	many	CASSTTRDFRETQYF
TRBV24-1	TRBJ2-6	.	CATSPDRGRAGANVLTF
TRBV6-5	TRBJ1-1	.	CASSYSPGLRGTEAFF
TRBV7-2	TRBJ1-1	few	CASSLSRTTANTEAFF
TRBV28	TRBJ1-5	.	CASSLYAGDSGGVQPQHF
TRBV11-2	TRBJ2-5	many	CASSLEAILQETQYF
TRBV28	TRBJ1-2	many	CASSLGSGGYTF
TRBV12-3/TRBV12-4	TRBJ1-5	.	CASRGGDQPQHF
TRBV18	TRBJ2-7	many	CASSRSSPYEQYF
TRBV12-3/TRBV12-4	TRBJ1-2	.	CASSLVSVNSNYGYTF
TRBV13	TRBJ2-5	.	CASSLLAGVRETQYF
TRBV10-3	TRBJ1-1	.	CAISGTDRLNTEAFF
TRBV7-9	TRBJ2-1	many	CASSLLAGGYNEQFF
TRBV7-3	TRBJ1-2	many	CASSPKRTGKGYTF
TRBV27	TRBJ1-2	few	CAGRGAGYTF
TRBV6-1	TRBJ2-7	.	CASSPSGQPDEQYF
TRBV6-4	TRBJ1-1	.	CASSGQPYSSEAFF
TRBV20-1	TRBJ2-3	many	CSASTSGVTDTQYF
TRBV18	TRBJ1-1	many	CASSGDLNTEAFF
TRBV3-1	TRBJ1-5	many	CASSQRGVNQPQHF
TRBV27	TRBJ2-2	few	CASSLSPRLAGGPGELFF
TRBV13	TRBJ2-3	many	CASSQHSGGLTDTQYF
TRBV20-1	TRBJ1-1	many	CSARGGTLNTEAFF
TRBV2	TRBJ2-7	.	CASNPGQGYEQYF
TRBV12-3/TRBV12-4	TRBJ1-1	many	CASSFRGETEAFF
TRBV5-1	TRBJ1-1	many	CASSTTPTETLEAFF
TRBV9	TRBJ2-3	few	CASSVTLKTDTQYF
TRBV6-1	TRBJ1-2	many	CASSYGGINYGYTF
TRBV7-8	TRBJ1-1	.	CASSQGSAEAFF
TRBV5-1	TRBJ2-7	.	CASSLVSSRKYEQYF
TRBV4-1	TRBJ1-2	few	CASSQVGQENGYTF
TRBV5-5	TRBJ1-2	few	CASSLGQGGYGYAF
TRBV2	TRBJ2-1	few	CASSGERGGHEQFF
TRBV9	TRBJ2-3	.	CASSATGVTDTQYF
TRBV7-8	TRBJ2-7	many	CASSLAPPPYEQYF
TRBV7-9	TRBJ2-7	many	CASSSGGGSGVYEQYF
TRBV28	TRBJ1-2	many	CASSSTGVGGYTF
TRBV10-3	TRBJ1-6	.	CAISTRDPGYNSPLHF
TRBV13	TRBJ2-1	.	CASSLGRVAYNEQFF
TRBV28	TRBJ2-3	many	CASSSPGGSTDTQYF
TRBV6-2/TRBV6-3	TRBJ2-5	once	CASFGASGGPSYQETQYF
TRBV27	TRBJ2-7	.	CASSPIQGAYEQYF
TRBV5-1	TRBJ1-2	many	CASSLNLGMDYGYTF
TRBV28	TRBJ1-2	many	CASSLVGTYGYTF
TRBV20-1	TRBJ2-2	.	CSAKGLQNTGELFF
TRBV12-5	TRBJ2-1	.	CASGLMTGMENEQFF